This T cell receptor (beta chain) comes out of a study of type 1 regulatory T cells. For the study at large: T-allo10 is an in vitro-generated, Tr1-enriched CD4 T cell product specific for alloantigen.

The CDR3 has 14 residues. Between the trimmed V and J ends, which lost 3 bases and 7 bases, there was a span of 12 bases. Germline assignment: CDR1 MDHEN and CDR2 SYDVKM. Graft donor-derived T-allo10 cells were described as host-alloantigen-specific, anergic, and alloantigen-specifically suppressive. Comments on this clonotype: The antigen is unknown.

MiXCR was run by TCRdb on the reads, yielding one entry per CDR3 protein. The sample carries about 74,000 distinct CDR3 sequences, roughly 60% recorded once. The sequence was collected from a human donor in good health. The V gene is TRBV28, the J gene TRBJ1-4; tentatively, D is TRBD1 (5 bases). The specimen sequenced was cultured T cells, either the whole culture or a sorted T cell fraction (not recorded which). Noted subset: Tr1-enriched cell product generated in vitro against host alloantigens. CDR3 coding DNA: TGTGCCAGCAGTTTCGTGGCAGGGACTGAAAAACTGTTTTTT. Encoded protein: CASSFVAGTEKLFF.